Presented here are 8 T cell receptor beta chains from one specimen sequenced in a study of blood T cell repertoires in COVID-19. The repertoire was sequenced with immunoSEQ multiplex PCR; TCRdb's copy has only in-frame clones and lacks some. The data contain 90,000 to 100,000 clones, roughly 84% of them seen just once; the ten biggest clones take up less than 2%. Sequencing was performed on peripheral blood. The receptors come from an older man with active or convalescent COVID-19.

As DNA, the CDR3 is TGTGCCAGCAGTCCTTACAGGGGCGAGCAGTTCTTC. Protein product: CASSPYRGEQFF. The V call is TRBV27, the J call TRBJ2-1; TRBD1 matches at 7 bases. CDR3 length equals 12 residues. Germline CDR1 reads MNHEY; CDR2 reads SMNVEV (reference sequence). V dropped 5 bases and J dropped 10; count of bases not matched to a gene: 5.

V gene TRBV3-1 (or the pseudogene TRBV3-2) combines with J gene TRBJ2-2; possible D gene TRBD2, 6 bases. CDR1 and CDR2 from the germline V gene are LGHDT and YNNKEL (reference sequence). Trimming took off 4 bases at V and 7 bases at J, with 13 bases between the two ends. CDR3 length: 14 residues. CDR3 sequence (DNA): TGTGCCAGCAGCCCATTTGGGGGGAGCGGGGAGCTGTTTTTT. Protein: CASSPFGGSGELFF.

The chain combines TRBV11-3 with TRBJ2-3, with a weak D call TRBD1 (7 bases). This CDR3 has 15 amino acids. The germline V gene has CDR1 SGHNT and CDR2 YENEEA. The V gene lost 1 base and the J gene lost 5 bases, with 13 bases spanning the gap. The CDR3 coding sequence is TGTGCCAGCAGCTTAGGTGGGCAGGGGGGAGATACGCAGTATTTT. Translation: CASSLGGQGGDTQYF.

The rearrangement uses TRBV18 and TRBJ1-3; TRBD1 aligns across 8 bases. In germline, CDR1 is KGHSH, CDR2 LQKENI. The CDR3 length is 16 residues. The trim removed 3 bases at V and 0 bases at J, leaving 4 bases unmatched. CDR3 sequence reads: CASSPATGGSGNTIYF. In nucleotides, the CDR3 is TGTGCCAGCTCACCCGCTACAGGGGGCTCTGGAAACACCATATATTTT.

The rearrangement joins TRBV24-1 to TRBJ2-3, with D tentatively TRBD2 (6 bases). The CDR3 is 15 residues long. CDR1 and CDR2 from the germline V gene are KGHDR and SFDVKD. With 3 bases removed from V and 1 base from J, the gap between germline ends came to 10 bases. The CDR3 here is CATSDTGTGTDTQYF. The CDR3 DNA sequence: TGTGCCACCAGTGATACCGGGACTGGCACAGATACGCAGTATTTT.

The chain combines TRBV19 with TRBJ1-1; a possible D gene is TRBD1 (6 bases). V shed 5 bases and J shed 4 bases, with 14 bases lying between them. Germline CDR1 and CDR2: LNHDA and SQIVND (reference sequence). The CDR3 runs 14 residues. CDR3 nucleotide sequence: TGTGCCAGTAGTCCTCAACAGGGTTCCACTGAAGCTTTCTTT. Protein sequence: CASSPQQGSTEAFF.

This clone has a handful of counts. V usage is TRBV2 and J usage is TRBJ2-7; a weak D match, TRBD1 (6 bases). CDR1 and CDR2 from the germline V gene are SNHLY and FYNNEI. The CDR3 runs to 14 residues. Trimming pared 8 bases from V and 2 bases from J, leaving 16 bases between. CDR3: CASAPRDKPYEQYF. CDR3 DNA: TGTGCCAGCGCCCCTCGGGACAAACCCTACGAGCAGTACTTC.

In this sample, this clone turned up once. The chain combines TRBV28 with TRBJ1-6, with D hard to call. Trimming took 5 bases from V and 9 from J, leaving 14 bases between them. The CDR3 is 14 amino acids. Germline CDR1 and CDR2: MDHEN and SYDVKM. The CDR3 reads CASSPRPGSSPLHF. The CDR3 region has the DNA TGTGCCAGCAGTCCAAGGCCGGGGAGTTCACCCCTCCACTTT.